This entry lists 31 T cell receptor beta chains sequenced from one sample in a study of patients and donors after allogeneic stem cell transplantation. From the RT-PCR reads, TCRdb called clonotypes with MiXCR, one entry per CDR3 protein. The table includes approximately 170,000 distinct CDR3 sequences, 25% to 35% detected once. The sequencing input was blood, either unsorted or a sorted T cell fraction (not recorded which). Receptors originate from a human donor who was either an allogeneic HSCT recipient or a stem cell or donor lymphocyte infusion donor (not recorded which). It is not recorded whose cells these are; they may come from a transplant donor.

V and J are TRBV20-1 and TRBJ2-7, with TRBD2 matching 8 bases. V shed 3 bases, J shed 0 bases, and the junction held 4 bases outside the gene matches. Germline V gives CDR1 DFQATT, CDR2 SNEGSKA (reference sequence). This CDR3 has 14 amino acids. In DNA form, the CDR3 reads TGCAGTGCTAGGCGTAGCGGGGCCTCCTACGAGCAGTACTTC. Translation: CSARRSGASYEQYF.

The chain employs TRBV5-1 and TRBJ2-3, with 7 bases aligning to TRBD1. The CDR3 has 14 residues. The V and J ends lost 4 bases and 1 base, in that order; junction bases with no gene match: 3. The germline V gene has CDR1 SGHRS and CDR2 YFSETQ. DNA of the CDR3: TGCGCCAGCAGCAACGGACAGGGCACAGATACGCAGTATTTT. Protein: CASSNGQGTDTQYF.

This clonotype was counted only a few times. The rearrangement uses TRBV4-2 and TRBJ2-2; D unresolved. The V gene's germline CDR1 is LGHNA and CDR2 YNFKEQ. The V end lost 0 bases, the J end lost 6 bases, and 5 bases lay between the germline ends. This CDR3 has 13 residues. In DNA, the CDR3 is TGTGCCAGCAGCCAAGAGTACGCCGGGGAGCTGTTTTTT. Translating it yields CASSQEYAGELFF.

This chain links TRBV4-3 with TRBJ1-1; 7 positions match TRBD1. CDR1 is LGHNA, CDR2 YSLEER, per germline. CDR3 length equals 14 residues. The junction had 4 bases not matched to a gene; V was cut back by 5 bases and J by 1 base. The CDR3 coding sequence is TGCGCCAGCAGCTCGGGACAGTCGAACACTGAAGCTTTCTTT. Translation: CASSSGQSNTEAFF.

The rearrangement uses TRBV20-1 and TRBJ1-2; 7 bases align to TRBD1. Per the germline V gene, CDR1 is DFQATT and CDR2 is SNEGSKA (reference sequence). There are 12 residues in the CDR3. J lost 6 bases, V lost 2 bases, and 3 bases had no gene match. The CDR3 DNA reads as TGCAGTGCTAGAAAAACAGGGGATGGCTACACCTTC. It is translated as CSARKTGDGYTF.

This clonotype was counted a few times. The chain recombines TRBV5-6 with TRBJ1-2; D remains ambiguous. Between the trimmed V and J ends, which lost 3 bases and 3 bases, there was a span of 12 bases. CDR3 size: 14 residues. Germline V gene lookup returns CDR1 SGHDT and CDR2 YYEEEE. As DNA, the CDR3 is TGTGCCAGCAGCTACTTTGAAAGGGACTATGGCTACACCTTC. As protein: CASSYFERDYGYTF.

The chain is built from TRBV7-2 and TRBJ2-2; 9 bases fit TRBD2. The CDR3 covers 15 residues. Trimming took 5 bases from V and 5 from J; bases not matched to a gene: 6. Germline CDR1 SGHTA, CDR2 FQGNSA. The CDR3 DNA reads TGTGCCAGCAGCCGTGGGACTAGCAGAACCGGGGAGCTGTTTTTT. Protein sequence: CASSRGTSRTGELFF.

The sample holds a few counts of this clonotype. The chain uses TRBV7-6 and TRBJ2-3; D may be TRBD2 (6 bases). Trimming removed 2 bases at V and 4 bases at J, with 10 bases between. Germline CDR1 SGHVS, CDR2 FNYEAQ. The CDR3 sequence is 14 residues long. CDR3 in amino acids: CASSLRGGADTQYF. The CDR3 DNA sequence: TGTGCCAGCAGCTTAAGAGGAGGGGCAGATACGCAGTATTTT. Combining the CDR3 with reference TRBV7-6 and TRBJ2-3 gives the whole variable domain GAGVSQSPRYKVTKRGQDVALRCDPISGHVSLYWYRQALGQGPEFLTYFNYEAQQDKSGLPNDRFSAERPEGSISTLTIQRTEQRDSAMYRCASSLRGGADTQYFGPGTRLTVL.

DNA of the CDR3: TGCGCCAGCAGCTTGGCCGGGAGAAGTGAGCAGTTCTTC. The encoded protein is CASSLAGRSEQFF. The V and J genes are TRBV5-1 and TRBJ2-1; the D gene is possibly TRBD2 (6 bases). The germline CDR1 and CDR2 sequences are SGHRS and YFSETQ. The V end lost 0 bases, the J end lost 9 bases, and 10 bases lay between the germline ends. The CDR3 extends over 13 amino acids. The whole variable domain, filled in from reference TRBV5-1 and TRBJ2-1, reads KAGVTQTPRYLIKTRGQQVTLSCSPISGHRSVSWYQQTPGQGLQFLFEYFSETQRNKGNFPGRFSGRQFSNSRSEMNVSTLELGDSALYLCASSLAGRSEQFFGPGTRLTVL.

The CDR3 region has the DNA TGCAGCGTTGTGGTAAGGGGCCACGAGCAGTACTTC. This encodes CSVVVRGHEQYF. The chain has TRBV29-1 and TRBJ2-7; D possibly corresponds to TRBD1 (5 bases). The CDR3 has 12 residues. Germline lookup yields CDR1 SQVTM and CDR2 ANQGSEA. The ends were cut back, 4 bases at V and 5 bases at J, with 12 bases in the middle.

This clonotype has just a few counts. The chain couples TRBV2 to TRBJ2-3; D gene unclear. V was pared by 5 bases and J by 13 bases, with 19 bases between. The CDR3 runs 13 residues. Germline-derived CDR1 and CDR2 are SNHLY and FYNNEI. The CDR3 DNA follows: TGTGCCAGCAGTACTCCAGACGGTAGGGTGAAGTATTTT. This codes for CASSTPDGRVKYF.

The CDR3: CASSPSGRAQETQYF. CDR3 in DNA: TGTGCCAGCAGTCCCAGCGGGAGGGCCCAAGAGACCCAGTACTTC. The chain uses TRBV6-5 and TRBJ2-5; 10 bases are shared with TRBD2. The junction had 4 bases not matched to a gene; V was cut back by 5 bases and J by 1 base. In germline, CDR1 is MNHEY, CDR2 SVGAGI. The length of the CDR3 is 15 residues.

This clonotype was counted a few times. The chain combines TRBV4-3 with TRBJ2-7; D possibly corresponds to TRBD1 (5 bases). There are 15 residues in the CDR3. Germline loops: CDR1 LGHNA, CDR2 YSLEER. The V and J ends lost 0 bases and 3 bases respectively, with 12 bases between them. For the CDR3, the DNA is TGCGCCAGCAGCCAAGATATGTGGCAGGGCTACGAGCAGTACTTC. Protein product: CASSQDMWQGYEQYF.

V gene TRBV13 combines with J gene TRBJ1-1; D gene uncertain. The CDR3 extends over 15 amino acids. The germline V and J ends were trimmed by 0 bases and 0 bases, with 8 bases remaining between them. Germline V gives CDR1 PRHDT, CDR2 FYEKMQ (reference sequence). The CDR3 spells CASSLGVRLNTEAFF. CDR3 nucleotides: TGTGCCAGCAGCTTAGGGGTCAGGCTGAACACTGAAGCTTTCTTT.

The chain uses TRBV6-2 or TRBV6-3 and TRBJ2-7, with 12 bases identical to TRBD2. The CDR3 totals 15 residues. V was clipped by 5 bases and J by 5 bases; unmatched bases: 7. Germline assignment: CDR1 MNHEY and CDR2 SVGEGT. The CDR3 region has the DNA TGTGCCAGCAGTACTCTAGCGGGAGGGCCCAACGAGCAGTACTTC. Translated: CASSTLAGGPNEQYF.

This clonotype was recorded at least ten times. The chain combines TRBV6-2 or TRBV6-3 with TRBJ1-1; 8 bases align to TRBD1. The CDR3 is 15 amino acids. Per the germline V gene, CDR1 is MNHEY and CDR2 is SVGEGT. With V trimmed by 2 bases and J by 1 base, 3 bases remained unmatched. The CDR3 DNA is TGTGCCAGCAGTTACCTGGACAGGGCGAACACTGAAGCTTTCTTT. Its translation is CASSYLDRANTEAFF.

This clonotype was observed a handful of times. This chain links TRBV12-3 or TRBV12-4 with TRBJ1-3; no reliable D call. This CDR3 is built from 12 residues. V gave up 6 bases and J gave up 4 bases, with 7 bases separating them. Here the CDR3 reads CASRLRGNTIYF. CDR3 nucleotides: TGTGCCAGCAGATTAAGAGGAAACACCATATATTTT.

The chain joins TRBV7-2 to TRBJ2-2; D gene uncertain. V shed 5 bases and J shed 10 bases, with 11 bases lying between them. The CDR3 has 12 amino acids. Germline CDR1 reads SGHTA; CDR2 reads FQGNSA. The DNA of the CDR3 is TGTGCCAGCAGCCCCCCTTGGGTGGAGCTGTTTTTT. It encodes CASSPPWVELFF.

The chain uses TRBV3-1 and TRBJ2-7; D call uncertain. With 3 bases removed from V and 1 base from J, the gap between germline ends came to 7 bases. From germline, CDR1 is LGHDT and CDR2 YNNKEL (reference sequence). The CDR3 totals 13 residues. The CDR3 here is CASSHPLSYEQYF. CDR3 DNA: TGTGCCAGCAGCCACCCACTATCCTACGAGCAGTACTTC.

This clonotype was found a few times. The J gene is TRBJ2-1, the V gene TRBV28; D gene ambiguous. The V gene lost 6 bases and the J gene lost 4 bases, with 4 bases spanning the gap. This CDR3 has 11 residues. Germline V gene lookup returns CDR1 MDHEN and CDR2 SYDVKM. This CDR3 reads CASRGYNEQFF. CDR3 DNA: TGTGCCAGCAGGGGGTACAATGAGCAGTTCTTC.

In its sample, this clonotype was seen once. At one end, the junction sequence differs from germline, possibly due to a read error. The rearrangement links TRBV9 to TRBJ2-1; a possible D gene is TRBD2 (6 bases). The V gene's germline CDR1 is SGDLS and CDR2 YYNGEE. The CDR3 is made up of 14 amino acids. The CDR3 region is CASSAKPGVNEQFF. The CDR3, as DNA: TGTGCGAGCAGCGCAAAGCCGGGAGTAAATGAGCAGTTCTTC.

The CDR3: CASSLKRDYTGELFF. In DNA, the CDR3 is TGTGCCAGCAGCTTAAAGCGGGATTACACCGGGGAGCTGTTTTTT. J is TRBJ2-2 and V is TRBV7-9; 7 nucleotides line up with TRBD2. Losses at the gene ends were 2 bases for V and 3 bases for J; bases not matched to a gene: 3. The germline V gene has CDR1 SEHNR and CDR2 FQNEAQ (reference sequence). The CDR3 consists of 15 residues.

This clonotype was picked up a small number of times. V is TRBV15 and J is TRBJ2-1, with D possibly being TRBD1 (6 bases). Germline CDR1 is LNHNV and CDR2 is YYDKDF (reference sequence). CDR3 size: 16 residues. V was pared by 4 bases and J by 6 bases, with 19 bases between. DNA for the CDR3: TGTGCCACCAGCAAGGGGGTTAGCATGGGCATCAATGAGCAGTTCTTC. It translates to CATSKGVSMGINEQFF.

V and J are TRBV5-1 and TRBJ1-2, with D perhaps matching TRBD1 (5 bases). Germline CDR1 reads SGHRS; CDR2 reads YFSETQ. Trimming removed 3 bases at V and 2 bases at J, with 14 bases between. The CDR3 is 15 amino acids. DNA of the CDR3: TGCGCCAGCAGCTCCTATGACAGACCCAACTATGGCTACACCTTC. It translates to CASSSYDRPNYGYTF.

This clonotype was observed a few times. The chain couples TRBV6-5 to TRBJ2-5, with TRBD2 as a possible D gene (5 bases). The CDR3 sequence is 16 residues long. V shed 0 bases and J shed 3 bases, with 14 bases lying between them. CDR1 and CDR2 from the germline V gene are MNHEY and SVGAGI. CDR3 coding DNA: TGTGCCAGCAGTTACTCTGAAGGACTCTTTGAAGAGACCCAGTACTTC. Its protein product is CASSYSEGLFEETQYF.

This clonotype has a single count. This rearrangement joins TRBV7-9 to TRBJ2-1, with 10 positions matching TRBD2. Unmatched junction bases numbered 4, after V lost 1 base and J lost 4 bases. Germline V gives CDR1 SEHNR, CDR2 FQNEAQ (reference sequence). CDR3 length equals 16 residues. The CDR3 DNA reads TGTGCCAGCAGCTTAGGGCCTAGCGGGGGATACAATGAGCAGTTCTTC. It specifies CASSLGPSGGYNEQFF.

This clonotype has only a few counts. CDR3 sequence reads: CASSLALSNEQFF. CDR3 nucleotides: TGTGCCAGCAGTTTAGCGCTAAGCAATGAGCAGTTCTTC. The chain combines TRBV12-3 or TRBV12-4 with TRBJ2-1; D remains ambiguous. The CDR3 spans 13 residues. Trimming took 0 bases from V and 6 from J, leaving 6 bases between them.

This clonotype was picked up a small number of times. The CDR3 sequence is CASSLDPTGGNGYTF. CDR3 bases: TGTGCCAGCAGCTTGGATCCGACAGGGGGCAACGGCTACACCTTC. The rearrangement joins TRBV5-5 to TRBJ1-2; 10 bases map to TRBD1. The trim removed 0 bases at V and 8 bases at J, leaving 7 bases unmatched. The CDR3 runs 15 residues. CDR1 is SGHKS, CDR2 YYEKEE, per germline (reference sequence).

The chain has TRBV4-3 and TRBJ2-1, with D perhaps TRBD2 (6 bases). V lost 4 bases and J 6 bases, leaving 19 bases between the germline ends. Germline CDR1 and CDR2: LGHNA and YSLEER. This CDR3 contains 16 residues. The CDR3 nucleotides read TGCGCCAGCAGCCCAGTGGGGGAGGACGGCCTCAATGAGCAGTTCTTC. Translation: CASSPVGEDGLNEQFF.

A few counts support this clonotype. V usage is TRBV10-3 and J usage is TRBJ2-7; 10 nucleotides agree with TRBD2. The CDR3 is 14 residues long. The V segment lost 10 bases and the J segment 4 bases; nucleotides outside the gene matches: 10. Germline V gene lookup returns CDR1 ENHRY and CDR2 SYGVKD. The CDR3, as DNA: TGTGCCAGCTCCGGGGGGACTAGCGAGTACGAGCAGTACTTC. It codes for CASSGGTSEYEQYF.

The chain joins TRBV6-5 to TRBJ2-3, with 9 bases lining up with TRBD1. The CDR3 consists of 13 residues. V gave up 6 bases and J gave up 4 bases; unmatched junction bases: 2. Germline V gene lookup returns CDR1 MNHEY and CDR2 SVGAGI. CDR3 bases: TGTGCCAGCAGAGGGACAGGGCCAGATACGCAGTATTTT. It yields the protein CASRGTGPDTQYF.